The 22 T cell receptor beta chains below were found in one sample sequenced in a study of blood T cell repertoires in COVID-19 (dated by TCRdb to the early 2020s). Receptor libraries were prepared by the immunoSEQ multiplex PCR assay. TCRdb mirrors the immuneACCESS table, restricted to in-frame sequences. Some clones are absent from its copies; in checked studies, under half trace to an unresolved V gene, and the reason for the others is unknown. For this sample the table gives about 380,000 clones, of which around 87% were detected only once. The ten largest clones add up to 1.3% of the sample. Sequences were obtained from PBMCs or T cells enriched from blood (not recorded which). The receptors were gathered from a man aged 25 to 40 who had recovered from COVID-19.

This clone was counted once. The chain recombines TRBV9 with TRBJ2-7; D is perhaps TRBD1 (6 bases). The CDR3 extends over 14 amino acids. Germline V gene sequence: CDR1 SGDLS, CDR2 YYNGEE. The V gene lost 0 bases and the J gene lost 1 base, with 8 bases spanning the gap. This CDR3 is CASSVDQGSYEQYF. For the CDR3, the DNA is TGTGCCAGCAGCGTAGACCAGGGGTCCTACGAGCAGTACTTC.

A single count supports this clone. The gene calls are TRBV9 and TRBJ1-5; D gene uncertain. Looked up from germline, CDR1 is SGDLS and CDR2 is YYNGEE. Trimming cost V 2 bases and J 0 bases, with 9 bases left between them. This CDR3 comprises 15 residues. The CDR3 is CASSVSGISNQPQHF. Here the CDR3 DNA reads TGTGCCAGCAGCGTTTCAGGTATTAGCAATCAGCCCCAGCATTTT. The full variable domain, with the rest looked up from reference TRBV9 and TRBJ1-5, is DSGVTQTPKHLITATGQRVTLRCSPRSGDLSVYWYQQSLDQGLQFLIQYYNGEERAKGNILERFSAQQFPDLHSELNLSSLELGDSALYFCASSVSGISNQPQHFGDGTRLSIL.

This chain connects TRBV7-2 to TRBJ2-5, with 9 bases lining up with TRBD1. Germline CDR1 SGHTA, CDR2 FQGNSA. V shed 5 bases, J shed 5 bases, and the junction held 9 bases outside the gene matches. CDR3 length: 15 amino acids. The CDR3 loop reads CASSAYTGGAETQYF. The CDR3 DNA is TGTGCCAGCAGCGCATATACAGGGGGCGCGGAGACCCAGTACTTC.

The CDR3, as DNA: TGTGCCAGCAGCCAACTCAGGGGGAACACTGAAGCTTTCTTT. Its protein product is CASSQLRGNTEAFF. The J gene is TRBJ1-1, the V gene TRBV3-1 (or the pseudogene TRBV3-2), with a possible D match to TRBD1 (6 bases). V gave up 2 bases and J gave up 1 base, with 8 bases separating them. This CDR3 spans 14 amino acids. In germline, CDR1 is LGHDT, CDR2 YNNKEL (reference sequence).

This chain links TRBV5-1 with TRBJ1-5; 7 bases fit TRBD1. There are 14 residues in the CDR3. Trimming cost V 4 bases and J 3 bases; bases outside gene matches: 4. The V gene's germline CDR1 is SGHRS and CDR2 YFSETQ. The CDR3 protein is CASSPGQDNQPQHF. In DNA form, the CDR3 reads TGCGCCAGCAGCCCCGGACAGGACAATCAGCCCCAGCATTTT.

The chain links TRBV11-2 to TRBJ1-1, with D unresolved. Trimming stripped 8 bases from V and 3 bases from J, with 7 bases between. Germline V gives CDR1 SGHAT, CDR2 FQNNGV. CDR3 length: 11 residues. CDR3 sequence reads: CASGEYTEAFF. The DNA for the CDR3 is TGTGCCAGCGGGGAGTACACTGAAGCTTTCTTT.

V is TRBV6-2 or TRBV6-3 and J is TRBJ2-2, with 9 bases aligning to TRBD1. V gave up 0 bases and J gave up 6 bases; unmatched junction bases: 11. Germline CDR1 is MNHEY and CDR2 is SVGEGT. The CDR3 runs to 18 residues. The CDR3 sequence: CASSYSKGTGRKAGELFF. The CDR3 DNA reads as TGTGCCAGCAGTTACTCGAAAGGGACAGGGAGAAAAGCCGGGGAGCTGTTTTTT.

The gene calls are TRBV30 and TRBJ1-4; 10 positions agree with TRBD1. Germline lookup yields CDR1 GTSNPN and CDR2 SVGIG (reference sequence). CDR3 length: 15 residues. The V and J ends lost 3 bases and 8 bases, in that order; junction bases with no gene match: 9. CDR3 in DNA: TGTGCCTGGAGGTTGAAGACAGGGGGCGGAGAAAAACTGTTTTTT. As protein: CAWRLKTGGGEKLFF.

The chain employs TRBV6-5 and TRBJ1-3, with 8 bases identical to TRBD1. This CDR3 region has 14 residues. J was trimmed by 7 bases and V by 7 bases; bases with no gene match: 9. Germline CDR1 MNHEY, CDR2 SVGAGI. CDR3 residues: CASTLTYRGNTIYF. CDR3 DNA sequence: TGTGCCAGCACCCTTACGTACAGGGGGAACACCATATATTTT.

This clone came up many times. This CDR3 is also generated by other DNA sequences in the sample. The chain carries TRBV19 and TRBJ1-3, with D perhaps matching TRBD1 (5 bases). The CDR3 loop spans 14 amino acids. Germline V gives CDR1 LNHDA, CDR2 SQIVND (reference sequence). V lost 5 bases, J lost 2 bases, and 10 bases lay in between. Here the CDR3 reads CASSPDSAGNTIYF. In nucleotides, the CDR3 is TGTGCCAGTAGTCCCGACAGTGCTGGAAACACCATATATTTT.

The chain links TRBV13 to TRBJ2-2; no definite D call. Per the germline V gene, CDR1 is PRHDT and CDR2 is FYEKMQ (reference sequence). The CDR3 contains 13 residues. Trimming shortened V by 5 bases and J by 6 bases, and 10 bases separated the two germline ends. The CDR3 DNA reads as TGTGCCAGCAGCCCCCCGTTGTCCGGGGAGCTGTTTTTT. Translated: CASSPPLSGELFF.

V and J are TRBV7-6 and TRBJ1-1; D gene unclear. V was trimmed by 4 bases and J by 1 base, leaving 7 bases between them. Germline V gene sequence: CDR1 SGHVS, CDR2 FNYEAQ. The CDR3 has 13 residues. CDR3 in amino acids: CASSSRQNTEAFF. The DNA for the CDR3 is TGTGCCAGCAGCTCCCGACAGAACACTGAAGCTTTCTTT.

CDR3 region: CASSLAGLAGELFF. CDR3 DNA sequence: TGTGCCAGCAGCTTGGCAGGGTTGGCCGGGGAGCTGTTTTTT. This rearrangement joins TRBV7-9 to TRBJ2-2, with a tentative D call TRBD1 (5 bases). The germline V gene has CDR1 SEHNR and CDR2 FQNEAQ (reference sequence). The CDR3 totals 14 residues. Trimming took 3 bases from V and 6 from J, leaving 11 bases between them.

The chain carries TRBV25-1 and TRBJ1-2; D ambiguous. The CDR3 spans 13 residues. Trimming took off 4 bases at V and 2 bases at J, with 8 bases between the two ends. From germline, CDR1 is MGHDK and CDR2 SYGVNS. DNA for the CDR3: TGTGCCAGCAGTGCGTACAGCAACTATGGCTACACCTTC. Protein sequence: CASSAYSNYGYTF.

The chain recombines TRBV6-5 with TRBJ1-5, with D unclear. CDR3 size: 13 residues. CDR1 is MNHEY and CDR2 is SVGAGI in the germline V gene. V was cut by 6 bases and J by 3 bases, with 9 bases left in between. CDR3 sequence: CASSDTFNQPQHF. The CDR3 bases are TGTGCCAGCAGCGACACATTCAATCAGCCCCAGCATTTT.

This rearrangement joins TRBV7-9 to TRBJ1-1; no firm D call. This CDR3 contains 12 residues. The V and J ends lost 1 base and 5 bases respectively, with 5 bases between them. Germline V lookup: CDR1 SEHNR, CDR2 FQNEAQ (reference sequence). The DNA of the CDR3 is TGTGCCAGCAGCTTAGACAGAACTGAAGCTTTCTTT. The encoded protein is CASSLDRTEAFF.

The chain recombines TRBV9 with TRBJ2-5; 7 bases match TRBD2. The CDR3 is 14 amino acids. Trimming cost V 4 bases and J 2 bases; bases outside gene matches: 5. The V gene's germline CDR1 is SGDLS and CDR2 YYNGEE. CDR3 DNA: TGTGCCAGCAGCCAACCGGGGGGTCAAGAGACCCAGTACTTC. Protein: CASSQPGGQETQYF.

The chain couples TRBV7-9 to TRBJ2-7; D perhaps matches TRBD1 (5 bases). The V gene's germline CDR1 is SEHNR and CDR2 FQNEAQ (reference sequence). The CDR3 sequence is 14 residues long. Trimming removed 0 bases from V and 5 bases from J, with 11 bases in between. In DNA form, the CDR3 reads TGTGCCAGCAGCTTAGCCCAGGGTACAAACGAGCAGTACTTC. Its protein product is CASSLAQGTNEQYF. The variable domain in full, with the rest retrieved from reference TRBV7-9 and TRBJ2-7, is DTGVSQNPRHKITKRGQNVTFRCDPISEHNRLYWYRQTLGQGPEFLTYFQNEAQLEKSRLLSDRFSAERPKGSFSTLEIQRTEQGDSAMYLCASSLAQGTNEQYFGPGTRLTVT.

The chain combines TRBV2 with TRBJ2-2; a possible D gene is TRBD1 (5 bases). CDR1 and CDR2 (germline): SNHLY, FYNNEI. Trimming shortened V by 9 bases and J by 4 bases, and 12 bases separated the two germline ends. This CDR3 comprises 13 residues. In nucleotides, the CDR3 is TGTGCCAGAGTTCGAGACAGCACCGGGGAGCTGTTTTTT. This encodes CARVRDSTGELFF. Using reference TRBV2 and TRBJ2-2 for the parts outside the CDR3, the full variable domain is EPEVTQTPSHQVTQMGQEVILRCVPISNHLYFYWYRQILGQKVEFLVSFYNNEISEKSEIFDDQFSVERPDGSNFTLKIRSTKLEDSAMYFCARVRDSTGELFFGEGSRLTVL.

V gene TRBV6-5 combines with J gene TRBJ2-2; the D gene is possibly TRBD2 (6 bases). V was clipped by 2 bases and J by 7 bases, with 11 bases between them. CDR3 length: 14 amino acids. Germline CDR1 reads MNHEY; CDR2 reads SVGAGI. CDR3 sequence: CASSYRGSGGELFF. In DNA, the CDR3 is TGTGCCAGCAGTTACCGGGGGTCCGGCGGGGAGCTGTTTTTT.

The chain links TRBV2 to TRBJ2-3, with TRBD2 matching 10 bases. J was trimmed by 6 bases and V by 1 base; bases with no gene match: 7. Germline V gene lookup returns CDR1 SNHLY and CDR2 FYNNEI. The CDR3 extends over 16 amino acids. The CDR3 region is CASSEVVSGGLDTQYF. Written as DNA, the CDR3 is TGTGCCAGCAGTGAAGTTGTTAGCGGGGGGTTGGATACGCAGTATTTT.

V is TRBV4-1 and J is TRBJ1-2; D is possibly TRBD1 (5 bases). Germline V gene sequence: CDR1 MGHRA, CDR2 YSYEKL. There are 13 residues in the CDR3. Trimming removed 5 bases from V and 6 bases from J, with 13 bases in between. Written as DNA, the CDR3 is TGCGCCAGCAGCTTAGGGGAGGGAGATGGCTACACCTTC. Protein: CASSLGEGDGYTF.